The 27 T cell receptor beta chains below come from one sample, sequenced in a study of cytomegalovirus exposure and HLA in healthy donors. This PCR relied on a set of 60 Vbeta primers and 13 Jbeta primers. The assay was immunoSEQ multiplex PCR, and TCRdb's table has in-frame clones only and misses some. Of roughly 260,000 clones listed, approximately 84% are singletons. Sequenced material: PBMCs. These receptors were collected from a woman in her thirties or forties in good health and CMV-seropositive.

V is TRBV30 and J is TRBJ2-1; 14 nucleotides line up with TRBD2. The germline V gene encodes CDR1 GTSNPN and CDR2 SVGIG (reference sequence). The CDR3 has 16 residues. V shed 7 bases and J 4 bases; nucleotides not matched to a gene: 9. The CDR3 bases are TGTGCCTCAGGACTAGCGGGAGGCATAACATACAATGAGCAGTTCTTC. The encoded protein is CASGLAGGITYNEQFF. Filled out from reference TRBV30 and TRBJ2-1, the complete variable domain reads SQTIHQWPATLVQPVGSPLSLECTVEGTSNPNLYWYRQAAGRGLQLLFYSVGIGQISSEVPQNLSASRPQDRQFILSSKKLLLSDSGFYLCASGLAGGITYNEQFFGPGTRLTVL.

This chain links TRBV9 with TRBJ2-3; TRBD2 aligns across 13 bases. The germline gives CDR1 SGDLS, CDR2 YYNGEE. The CDR3 extends over 16 amino acids. V dropped 3 bases and J dropped 2; count of bases not matched to a gene: 3. The CDR3 sequence: CASSAGTSGNTDTQYF. CDR3 nucleotides: TGTGCCAGCAGCGCTGGGACTAGCGGGAACACAGATACGCAGTATTTT.

The chain combines TRBV19 with TRBJ2-5; D is possibly TRBD2 (6 bases). This CDR3 comprises 12 residues. The V and J ends lost 6 bases and 5 bases respectively, with 10 bases between them. The germline V gene has CDR1 LNHDA and CDR2 SQIVND (reference sequence). The CDR3 spells CASSGSRETQYF. CDR3 in DNA: TGTGCCAGTAGCGGGAGTCGGGAGACCCAGTACTTC.

This clone was detected only a few times. V is TRBV6-5 and J is TRBJ2-1, with 8 positions matching TRBD2. V gave up 2 bases and J gave up 8 bases; unmatched junction bases: 8. The CDR3 is made up of 15 amino acids. CDR1 is MNHEY, CDR2 SVGAGI, per germline. This CDR3 reads CASSYRGLGGDEQFF. CDR3 DNA sequence: TGTGCCAGCAGTTACAGGGGACTAGGGGGGGATGAGCAGTTCTTC.

As DNA, the CDR3 is TGTGCCAGCAGCGAGTCCGGGTCTAACAATGAGCAGTTCTTC. This encodes CASSESGSNNEQFF. The chain is built from TRBV9 and TRBJ2-1; no reliable D call. The V gene's germline CDR1 is SGDLS and CDR2 YYNGEE. There are 14 residues in the CDR3. V lost 3 bases and J lost 5, with 12 bases in between.

The J gene is TRBJ1-6, the V gene TRBV27, with 9 bases that match TRBD1. There are 16 residues in the CDR3. Trimming cost V 6 bases and J 5 bases; bases outside gene matches: 8. Germline V gives CDR1 MNHEY, CDR2 SMNVEV (reference sequence). CDR3 amino acids: CASSATGGGNNSPLHF. The CDR3, as DNA: TGTGCCAGCAGCGCAACAGGGGGCGGGAATAATTCACCCCTCCACTTT.

The chain joins TRBV6-1 to TRBJ1-5; D is undetermined. The CDR3 has 14 amino acids. V was clipped by 6 bases and J by 6 bases, with 15 bases between them. CDR1 and CDR2 (germline): MNHNS, SASEGT. CDR3 amino acids: CASSDAPRAQPQHF. The CDR3 coding sequence is TGTGCCAGCAGCGACGCCCCGAGGGCTCAGCCCCAGCATTTT.

The chain recombines TRBV7-3 with TRBJ2-3, with TRBD2 matching 8 bases. The V and J ends lost 3 bases and 6 bases, in that order; junction bases with no gene match: 5. The CDR3 length is 14 residues. Germline CDR1 reads SGHTA; CDR2 reads FQGTGA. CDR3 nucleotides: TGTGCCAGCAGCTTCCTTTCGGGGGGGGATACGCAGTATTTT. Amino acid sequence: CASSFLSGGDTQYF.

The gene calls are TRBV10-3 and TRBJ1-6, with 9 positions matching TRBD1. Germline-derived CDR1 and CDR2 are ENHRY and SYGVKD. This CDR3 has 15 amino acids. The J segment lost 9 bases and the V segment lost 0 bases, leaving 3 bases of the junction unmatched. CDR3 loop: CAISESTGGGSPLHF. For the CDR3, the DNA is TGTGCCATCAGTGAGTCGACAGGGGGAGGTTCACCCCTCCACTTT.

This clone was recorded a few times. The rearrangement uses TRBV6-6 and TRBJ2-7; D remains unclear. CDR1 MNHNY and CDR2 SVGAGI come from the germline V gene (reference sequence). Trimming stripped 6 bases from V and 0 bases from J, with 12 bases between. The CDR3 consists of 14 residues. Here the CDR3 DNA reads TGTGCCAGCAGCCAAGCGTCGAGCTCCTACGAGCAGTACTTC. This encodes CASSQASSSYEQYF.

The rearrangement links TRBV5-1 to TRBJ2-1; 14 positions match TRBD2. V was pared by 4 bases and J by 6 bases, with 3 bases of the junction left unmatched. The CDR3 loop spans 15 amino acids. Germline assignment: CDR1 SGHRS and CDR2 YFSETQ. As DNA, the CDR3 is TGCGCCAGCAGCCCGGGACTAGCGGGAGTCAATGAGCAGTTCTTC. Residues: CASSPGLAGVNEQFF.

The rearrangement uses TRBV12-2 and TRBJ2-2; TRBD2, as called in the table, went unchecked against the DNA. TRBV12-2 is a pseudogene. This CDR3 is built from 18 residues. CDR3 sequence (DNA): TGTGCAAGTCGCTTAGGGATTAGCGGGAGGTCCGAGGCCGGGGAGCTGTTTTTT. Its protein product is CASRLGISGRSEAGELFF.

The chain joins TRBV28 to TRBJ1-5; 10 nucleotides line up with TRBD1. Germline loops: CDR1 MDHEN, CDR2 SYDVKM. The length of the CDR3 is 15 residues. Germline trimming cut 2 bases from V and 6 bases from J; bases unmatched to any gene: 4. The CDR3 loop is CASSLGGTGVQPQHF. The CDR3 nucleotides are TGTGCCAGCAGTTTAGGAGGGACAGGGGTTCAGCCCCAGCATTTT. Full variable domain (remainder filled in from reference TRBV28 and TRBJ1-5): DVKVTQSSRYLVKRTGEKVFLECVQDMDHENMFWYRQDPGLGLRLIYFSYDVKMKEKGDIPEGYSVSREKKERFSLILESASTNQTSMYLCASSLGGTGVQPQHFGDGTRLSIL.

The rearrangement links TRBV11-2 to TRBJ1-2; 7 bases align to TRBD1. The J segment lost 5 bases and the V segment lost 4 bases, leaving 4 bases of the junction unmatched. Germline V CDR1 and CDR2: SGHAT, FQNNGV. The CDR3 has 13 residues. In nucleotides, the CDR3 is TGTGCCAGCAGCTCGCCGGGACAGTATGGCTACACCTTC. Protein: CASSSPGQYGYTF.

The V gene is TRBV5-6, the J gene TRBJ2-2; TRBD1 matches 9 bases. The germline gives CDR1 SGHDT, CDR2 YYEEEE. The V and J ends lost 2 bases and 5 bases, in that order; junction bases with no gene match: 7. The CDR3 consists of 16 residues. This CDR3 is CASSFGTGIGTGELFF. The CDR3 DNA follows: TGTGCCAGCAGCTTCGGGACAGGGATTGGTACCGGGGAGCTGTTTTTT.

This clone was picked up a small number of times. The genes are TRBV5-6 and TRBJ2-7; possibly TRBD1 for D (6 bases). The CDR3 runs 13 residues. Per the germline V gene, CDR1 is SGHDT and CDR2 is YYEEEE. The V gene lost 1 base and the J gene lost 3 bases, with 8 bases spanning the gap. The DNA of the CDR3 is TGTGCCAGCAGCTTGTTGGACAGCTACGAGCAGTACTTC. Its translation is CASSLLDSYEQYF.

V is TRBV30 and J is TRBJ1-2; D may be TRBD1 (5 bases). Trimming took off 0 bases at V and 2 bases at J, with 13 bases between the two ends. This CDR3 spans 15 amino acids. Germline V lookup: CDR1 GTSNPN, CDR2 SVGIG (reference sequence). Written as DNA, the CDR3 is TGTGCCTGGAGTGTTGGTGGGGCAGGGAACTATGGCTACACCTTC. Protein product: CAWSVGGAGNYGYTF.

V usage is TRBV5-1 and J usage is TRBJ2-1; 15 bases align to TRBD2. The ends lost 1 base at V and 7 bases at J; junction bases unmatched: 6. CDR3 length equals 17 residues. Germline CDR1 and CDR2: SGHRS and YFSETQ. The CDR3 sequence is CASSLTGLAGGRNEQFF. The CDR3 DNA reads as TGCGCCAGCAGCTTGACCGGACTAGCGGGAGGGAGGAATGAGCAGTTCTTC.

This clone was seen a few times. This chain connects TRBV20-1 to TRBJ1-2; D may be TRBD1 (5 bases). V lost 6 bases, J lost 6 bases, and 8 bases lay in between. The CDR3 length is 10 residues. Germline CDR1 reads DFQATT; CDR2 reads SNEGSKA (reference sequence). The CDR3, as DNA: TGCAGTGCCAACAGGAATGGCTACACCTTC. Translated, it gives CSANRNGYTF.

The chain is built from TRBV7-9 and TRBJ2-2; D may be TRBD1 (6 bases). Germline V gene lookup returns CDR1 SEHNR and CDR2 FQNEAQ (reference sequence). The CDR3 extends over 13 amino acids. Deletions cut 5 bases from V and 5 bases from J, with 9 bases between. The CDR3 reads CASSQTGTGELFF. The CDR3 nucleotides are TGTGCCAGCAGCCAAACAGGGACCGGGGAGCTGTTTTTT.

V is TRBV19 and J is TRBJ2-7; TRBD2 matches at 13 bases. This CDR3 comprises 18 residues. The ends lost 4 bases at V and 4 bases at J; junction bases unmatched: 13. CDR1 LNHDA and CDR2 SQIVND come from the germline V gene (reference sequence). This CDR3 is CASSKTASGLAGHYEQYF. For the CDR3, the DNA is TGTGCCAGTAGTAAAACGGCTTCGGGACTAGCGGGACATTACGAGCAGTACTTC.

To note about this clone: At the DNA level, this CDR3 is encoded by other sequences in the same sample as well. CDR3 DNA sequence: TGTGCCAGCAGTTTGGGGACTAGCGGGAATAATGAGCAGTTCTTC. Residues: CASSLGTSGNNEQFF. The chain uses TRBV28 and TRBJ2-1; 13 positions match TRBD2. This CDR3 is built from 15 residues. V lost 3 bases, J lost 7 bases, and 3 bases stayed unmatched. The V gene's germline CDR1 is MDHEN and CDR2 SYDVKM. Drawing the rest from reference TRBV28 and TRBJ2-1, the complete variable domain is DVKVTQSSRYLVKRTGEKVFLECVQDMDHENMFWYRQDPGLGLRLIYFSYDVKMKEKGDIPEGYSVSREKKERFSLILESASTNQTSMYLCASSLGTSGNNEQFFGPGTRLTVL.

CDR3 DNA sequence: TGTGCCAGCAAGTCCTGGGACAGGGACCACAATGAGCAGTTCTTC. Encoded protein: CASKSWDRDHNEQFF. The rearrangement uses TRBV28 and TRBJ2-1, with 9 bases that match TRBD1. There are 15 residues in the CDR3. The germline gives CDR1 MDHEN, CDR2 SYDVKM. V was pared by 7 bases and J by 5 bases, with 9 bases of the junction left unmatched.

V is TRBV28 and J is TRBJ1-6; D gene ambiguous. The CDR3 is made up of 17 amino acids. Germline loops: CDR1 MDHEN, CDR2 SYDVKM. Trimming shortened V by 1 base and J by 8 bases, and 18 bases separated the two germline ends. The CDR3 bases are TGTGCCAGCAGTTTATCATCCGGAGTATCGGTTGATTCACCCCTCCACTTT. This codes for CASSLSSGVSVDSPLHF.

This chain connects TRBV30 to TRBJ2-5; D gene ambiguous. The CDR3 sequence is 16 residues long. Trimming removed 2 bases from V and 5 bases from J, with 21 bases in between. In germline, CDR1 is GTSNPN, CDR2 SVGIG (reference sequence). The CDR3 nucleotides are TGTGCCTGGAGTCATCCGATTCAGACGGCGGAGGAGACCCAGTACTTC. Translating it yields CAWSHPIQTAEETQYF.

The chain recombines TRBV28 with TRBJ1-4; TRBD1 agrees at 9 bases. The length of the CDR3 is 13 residues. Per the germline V gene, CDR1 is MDHEN and CDR2 is SYDVKM. Losses at the gene ends were 6 bases for V and 8 bases for J; bases not matched to a gene: 4. The CDR3 loop reads CASSWTGEEKLFF. The DNA of the CDR3 is TGTGCCAGCAGCTGGACAGGGGAGGAAAAACTGTTTTTT.

V usage is TRBV15 and J usage is TRBJ1-1, with unresolved D. The CDR3 length is 13 residues. Germline CDR1 and CDR2: LNHNV and YYDKDF (reference sequence). Trimming removed 4 bases from V and 6 bases from J, with 12 bases in between. The CDR3 loop reads CATSTLSDPEAFF. CDR3 nucleotides: TGTGCCACCAGCACCCTAAGCGACCCTGAAGCTTTCTTT.